One sample yielded the 27 T cell receptor beta chains listed below, sequenced in a study of blood T cell repertoires in COVID-19. Only in-frame clones appear in the TCRdb table, and some are missing; sequencing was by immunoSEQ multiplex PCR. The sample contains 140,000 or so clones, roughly 80% of which appear only once. The sample comprised PBMCs or T cells enriched from blood (not recorded which). These receptors originate from a man aged 50 to 60 who had recovered from COVID-19.

This clone has just one count. The CDR3 DNA reads as TGTGCCAGCAGCAGGGGTCAGGTCTCAACTAATGAAAAACTGTTTTTT. This sequence encodes CASSRGQVSTNEKLFF. The chain has TRBV9 and TRBJ1-4; D is perhaps TRBD1 (5 bases). Germline assignment: CDR1 SGDLS and CDR2 YYNGEE. Trimming pared 4 bases from V and 0 bases from J, leaving 13 bases between. This CDR3 has 16 residues.

A few counts support this clone. J is TRBJ2-1 and V is TRBV7-3, with 10 bases aligning to TRBD2. Trimming took 2 bases from V and 6 from J; bases not matched to a gene: 4. Per the germline V gene, CDR1 is SGHTA and CDR2 is FQGTGA. This CDR3 spans 15 amino acids. For the CDR3, the DNA is TGTGCCAGCAGCTTATCCGGACTAGCGGCCAATGAGCAGTTCTTC. Protein: CASSLSGLAANEQFF.

V gene TRBV11-2 combines with J gene TRBJ2-7; possible D gene TRBD2, 5 bases. The V end lost 3 bases, the J end lost 3 bases, and 12 bases lay between the germline ends. The CDR3 covers 14 residues. CDR1 and CDR2 from the germline V gene are SGHAT and FQNNGV. This CDR3 reads CASSFTEAGYEQYF. The DNA of the CDR3 is TGTGCCAGCAGCTTTACGGAGGCTGGCTACGAGCAGTACTTC.

The chain uses TRBV2 and TRBJ2-1, with a tentative D call TRBD2 (6 bases). The CDR3 sequence is 14 residues long. CDR1 is SNHLY, CDR2 FYNNEI, per germline. V lost 10 bases to trimming and J lost 0 bases, with 13 bases between them. CDR3 protein: CATASESSYNEQFF. CDR3 bases: TGTGCCACTGCTAGCGAGAGCTCCTACAATGAGCAGTTCTTC.

The chain is built from TRBV5-4 and TRBJ2-7, with 7 bases lining up with TRBD2. CDR1 SGHNT and CDR2 YYREEE come from the germline V gene (reference sequence). The CDR3 length is 13 residues. Trimming took 4 bases from V and 4 from J; bases not matched to a gene: 5. This chain's CDR3 is CASSDQRDYEQYF. DNA of the CDR3: TGTGCCAGCAGCGATCAGCGGGATTACGAGCAGTACTTC.

This CDR3 is CASSLVAGTGGVGNSPLHF. Written as DNA, the CDR3 is TGTGCCAGCAGCTTAGTGGCCGGGACAGGGGGCGTCGGGAATTCACCCCTCCACTTT. The rearrangement uses TRBV11-2 and TRBJ1-6; 12 bases map to TRBD1. The CDR3 has 19 residues. Germline V CDR1 and CDR2: SGHAT, FQNNGV. J gave up 7 bases and V 1 base, and 11 bases lay outside the gene matches. The variable domain in full, completed from reference TRBV11-2 and TRBJ1-6, reads EAGVAQSPRYKIIEKRQSVAFWCNPISGHATLYWYQQILGQGPKLLIQFQNNGVVDDSQLPKDRFSAERLKGVDSTLKIQPAKLEDSAVYLCASSLVAGTGGVGNSPLHFGNGTRLTVT.

The V gene is TRBV30, the J gene TRBJ1-2, with 9 bases lining up with TRBD1. CDR3 size: 14 residues. V lost 3 bases, J lost 3 bases, and 5 bases stayed unmatched. CDR1 GTSNPN and CDR2 SVGIG come from the germline V gene (reference sequence). The CDR3 sequence: CAWREQGAHYGYTF. Written as DNA, the CDR3 is TGTGCCTGGAGGGAACAGGGGGCACACTATGGCTACACCTTC.

V is TRBV11-2 and J is TRBJ2-5; the match to TRBD2 covers 9 bases. The CDR3 loop spans 16 amino acids. Germline lookup yields CDR1 SGHAT and CDR2 FQNNGV. The ends lost 5 bases at V and 4 bases at J; junction bases unmatched: 11. The CDR3 sequence: CASSKLGTSWGETQYF. CDR3 DNA: TGTGCCAGCAGCAAACTGGGGACTAGCTGGGGAGAGACCCAGTACTTC.

The V gene is TRBV19, the J gene TRBJ2-3; 9 bases match TRBD1. The length of the CDR3 is 15 residues. Germline assignment: CDR1 LNHDA and CDR2 SQIVND (reference sequence). Germline trimming cut 5 bases from V and 4 bases from J; bases unmatched to any gene: 7. The CDR3 sequence: CASSPWTGEADTQYF. The DNA of the CDR3 is TGTGCCAGTAGTCCCTGGACAGGGGAAGCAGATACGCAGTATTTT.

The chain employs TRBV7-2 and TRBJ2-1; TRBD1 aligns across 9 bases. The V and J ends lost 4 bases and 9 bases, in that order; junction bases with no gene match: 4. The length of the CDR3 is 13 residues. Germline lookup yields CDR1 SGHTA and CDR2 FQGNSA. CDR3 in amino acids: CASSWNRGLEQFF. For the CDR3, the DNA is TGTGCCAGCAGCTGGAACAGGGGGCTTGAGCAGTTCTTC.

The V and J genes are TRBV7-6 and TRBJ2-1; 11 bases map to TRBD2. The germline V gene encodes CDR1 SGHVS and CDR2 FNYEAQ. The ends lost 3 bases at V and 0 bases at J; junction bases unmatched: 7. The CDR3 runs 18 residues. The CDR3 loop reads CASSLGTSGSSSYNEQFF. CDR3 sequence (DNA): TGTGCCAGCAGCTTGGGGACTAGCGGTTCGAGCTCCTACAATGAGCAGTTCTTC. The entire variable domain, with the rest obtained from reference TRBV7-6 and TRBJ2-1, is as follows: GAGVSQSPRYKVTKRGQDVALRCDPISGHVSLYWYRQALGQGPEFLTYFNYEAQQDKSGLPNDRFSAERPEGSISTLTIQRTEQRDSAMYRCASSLGTSGSSSYNEQFFGPGTRLTVL.

The chain links TRBV29-1 to TRBJ1-5; the D is unclear. The CDR3 length is 12 residues. V was trimmed by 4 bases and J by 2 bases, leaving 6 bases between them. Germline loops: CDR1 SQVTM, CDR2 ANQGSEA. The CDR3 loop reads CSVVAGNQPQHF. The CDR3, as DNA: TGCAGCGTTGTGGCAGGCAATCAGCCCCAGCATTTT.

The rearrangement links TRBV18 to TRBJ1-1; D possibly corresponds to TRBD1 (5 bases). Germline CDR1 KGHSH, CDR2 LQKENI. V was cut by 4 bases and J by 6 bases, with 9 bases left in between. The CDR3 is 12 residues long. CDR3 protein: CASSRGVPEAFF. CDR3 in DNA: TGTGCCAGCTCACGGGGGGTCCCTGAAGCTTTCTTT. Supplemented by reference TRBV18 and TRBJ1-1, the full variable domain reads NAGVMQNPRHLVRRRGQEARLRCSPMKGHSHVYWYRQLPEEGLKFMVYLQKENIIDESGMPKERFSAEFPKEGPSILRIQQVVRGDSAAYFCASSRGVPEAFFGQGTRLTVV.

This chain links TRBV11-3 with TRBJ1-1, with unresolved D. CDR3 length: 13 residues. With 3 bases removed from V and 0 bases from J, the gap between germline ends came to 5 bases. Germline CDR1 reads SGHNT; CDR2 reads YENEEA. In DNA form, the CDR3 reads TGTGCCAGCAGCTTTACTTTGAACACTGAAGCTTTCTTT. It is translated as CASSFTLNTEAFF.

This chain links TRBV19 with TRBJ1-1; the D is unclear. The CDR3 is 12 amino acids. Germline V gene lookup returns CDR1 LNHDA and CDR2 SQIVND (reference sequence). V was pared by 1 base and J by 5 bases, with 5 bases between. As DNA, the CDR3 is TGTGCCAGTAGTATAGCGACAACTGAAGCTTTCTTT. Translating it yields CASSIATTEAFF.

The J gene is TRBJ2-1, the V gene TRBV10-2; 14 bases map to TRBD2. J was trimmed by 7 bases and V by 0 bases; bases with no gene match: 8. This CDR3 has 18 residues. CDR1 and CDR2 (germline): WSHSY, SAAADI. CDR3 in amino acids: CASSESGTSGGLWNEQFF. Here the CDR3 DNA reads TGCGCCAGCAGTGAGTCGGGGACTAGCGGGGGCCTGTGGAATGAGCAGTTCTTC.

This clone showed up just once. This sequence joins TRBV28 and TRBJ1-5; D is undetermined. The CDR3 covers 15 residues. V was cut by 2 bases and J by 2 bases, with 10 bases left in between. Germline lookup yields CDR1 MDHEN and CDR2 SYDVKM. The CDR3 region has the DNA TGTGCCAGCAGTTTACGAGGGAGGGGCAATCAGCCCCAGCATTTT. It codes for CASSLRGRGNQPQHF.

V gene TRBV6-5 combines with J gene TRBJ2-7; 7 bases are a match to TRBD2. The CDR3 runs to 14 residues. Germline lookup yields CDR1 MNHEY and CDR2 SVGAGI. J gave up 0 bases and V 2 bases, and 1 base lay outside the gene matches. For the CDR3, the DNA is TGTGCCAGCAGTTACGGGGGGGGCTCCTACGAGCAGTACTTC. It translates to CASSYGGGSYEQYF.

In its sample, this clone was seen a few times. This chain connects TRBV28 to TRBJ1-4; D call uncertain. Germline V lookup: CDR1 MDHEN, CDR2 SYDVKM. The ends were cut back, 3 bases at V and 7 bases at J, with 12 bases in the middle. This CDR3 is built from 14 residues. The CDR3 DNA reads TGTGCCAGCAGTTTTCCCGGGAGGGCTGAAAAACTGTTTTTT. Its translation is CASSFPGRAEKLFF.

The chain couples TRBV24-1 to TRBJ2-7; 7 positions agree with TRBD1. Germline CDR1 is KGHDR and CDR2 is SFDVKD. The length of the CDR3 is 13 residues. Unmatched junction bases numbered 3, after V lost 4 bases and J lost 4 bases. The CDR3: CATSEWDSYEQYF. Written as DNA, the CDR3 is TGTGCCACCAGTGAATGGGACAGTTACGAGCAGTACTTC.

DNA for the CDR3: TGTGCCAGCAGCTTAACGAGGGTTGCTGGAAACACCATATATTTT. It translates to CASSLTRVAGNTIYF. The genes are TRBV11-2 and TRBJ1-3; D is undetermined. This CDR3 region has 15 residues. Between the trimmed V and J ends, which lost 2 bases and 2 bases, there was a span of 10 bases. In germline, CDR1 is SGHAT, CDR2 FQNNGV.

This clone was detected only once. The V gene is TRBV7-9, the J gene TRBJ2-2; 7 positions agree with TRBD1. V was clipped by 6 bases and J by 4 bases; unmatched bases: 2. This CDR3 region has 13 residues. Per germline, CDR1 SEHNR and CDR2 FQNEAQ (reference sequence). The CDR3 is CASRTGITGELFF. CDR3 in DNA: TGTGCCAGCAGGACAGGGATCACCGGGGAGCTGTTTTTT.

The rearrangement links TRBV7-3 to TRBJ2-1, with 8 positions matching TRBD2. In germline, CDR1 is SGHTA, CDR2 FQGTGA. The CDR3 runs 16 residues. Losses at the gene ends were 2 bases for V and 6 bases for J; bases not matched to a gene: 9. The CDR3 region is CASSLGQGLDFNEQFF. In DNA, the CDR3 is TGTGCCAGCAGCTTAGGGCAGGGACTAGATTTCAATGAGCAGTTCTTC.

The genes are TRBV4-1 and TRBJ2-7; no reliable D call. There are 14 residues in the CDR3. The V and J ends lost 0 bases and 4 bases respectively, with 10 bases between them. Per germline, CDR1 MGHRA and CDR2 YSYEKL. CDR3 bases: TGCGCCAGCAGCCAAGAGGCCAACCCTTACGAGCAGTACTTC. Translated: CASSQEANPYEQYF.

The gene calls are TRBV4-2 and TRBJ2-1; D gene ambiguous. CDR1 LGHNA and CDR2 YNFKEQ come from the germline V gene. The CDR3 runs to 12 residues. The V and J ends lost 0 bases and 5 bases respectively, with 2 bases between them. CDR3 bases: TGTGCCAGCAGCCAAGACAACAATGAGCAGTTCTTC. The encoded protein is CASSQDNNEQFF.

This clone was observed a single time. This chain joins TRBV7-9 and TRBJ1-1, with a possible D match to TRBD1 (6 bases). There are 15 residues in the CDR3. Germline CDR1 and CDR2: SEHNR and FQNEAQ (reference sequence). Between the trimmed V and J ends, which lost 4 bases and 1 base, there was a span of 13 bases. Written as DNA, the CDR3 is TGTGCCAGCAGCTCCCAGGGGCCGGCGAACACTGAAGCTTTCTTT. Translating gives CASSSQGPANTEAFF. Complete variable domain (other parts from reference TRBV7-9 and TRBJ1-1): DTGVSQNPRHKITKRGQNVTFRCDPISEHNRLYWYRQTLGQGPEFLTYFQNEAQLEKSRLLSDRFSAERPKGSFSTLEIQRTEQGDSAMYLCASSSQGPANTEAFFGQGTRLTVV.

V gene TRBV6-5 combines with J gene TRBJ1-3; tentative D call: TRBD1 (6 bases). The V gene's germline CDR1 is MNHEY and CDR2 SVGAGI. The CDR3 consists of 15 residues. Trimming shortened V by 6 bases and J by 3 bases, and 15 bases separated the two germline ends. CDR3 sequence reads: CASRFGQNDGNTIYF. Written as DNA, the CDR3 is TGTGCCAGCAGATTCGGACAGAACGATGGAAACACCATATATTTT.